These T cell receptor beta chains were read from a single sample in a study of T-cell reconstitution after alpha-beta-depleted transplantation in children. TCRdb recomputed calls from the PCR reads with MiXCR, one row per CDR3 protein. The sample contains around 580,000 distinct CDR3 sequences, under 30% of which appear only once. The input for sequencing was PBMCs, mostly from graft donor cells, taken 360 days after TCRalphabeta/CD19-depleted stem cell transplant. All receptors derive from a boy under two years old who had a stem cell transplant for acute myeloid leukemia, so the T cells may come from the graft donor. CDR3s leave out the opening cysteine and the closing phenylalanine or tryptophan. Fields, in order: clone size, V gene, CDR3 protein. Size is stated for part of the rows, as once, few or many counts, or as a class when the clone is expanded.

clone size: .
V gene: TRBV20-1
CDR3 protein: SASEPTGENYGYT

clone size: .
V gene: TRBV7-2
CDR3 protein: ASSLETSGGAEQF

clone size: .
V gene: TRBV9
CDR3 protein: ASSVASSPDEDTQY

clone size: .
V gene: TRBV24-1
CDR3 protein: ATSPGGKNSPLH

clone size: few
V gene: TRBV6-5
CDR3 protein: ASSYSMTANGYT

clone size: .
V gene: TRBV5-1
CDR3 protein: ASYTGSNPTGELF

clone size: many
V gene: TRBV20-1
CDR3 protein: SAPFGGSTDTQY

clone size: many
V gene: TRBV27
CDR3 protein: ASSWDRGKETQY

clone size: many
V gene: TRBV5-1
CDR3 protein: ASSKSGAGGAETQY

clone size: .
V gene: TRBV29-1
CDR3 protein: SALGGVKEKLF

clone size: many
V gene: TRBV29-1
CDR3 protein: SALLPGRQETQY

clone size: .
V gene: TRBV6-2/TRBV6-3
CDR3 protein: ASSYPVQDTGELF

clone size: few
V gene: TRBV20-1
CDR3 protein: SARPDRATEAF